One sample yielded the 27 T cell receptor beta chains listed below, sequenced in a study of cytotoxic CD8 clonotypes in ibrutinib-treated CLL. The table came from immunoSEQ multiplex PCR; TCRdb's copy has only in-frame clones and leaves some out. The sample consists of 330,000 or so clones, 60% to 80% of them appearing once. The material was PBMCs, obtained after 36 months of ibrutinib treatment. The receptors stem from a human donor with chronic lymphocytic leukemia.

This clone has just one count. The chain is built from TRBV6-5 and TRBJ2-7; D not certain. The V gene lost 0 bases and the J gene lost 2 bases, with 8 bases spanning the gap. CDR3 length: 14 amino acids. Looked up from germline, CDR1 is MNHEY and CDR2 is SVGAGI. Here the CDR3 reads CASSYSSGTYEQYF. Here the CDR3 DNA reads TGTGCCAGCAGTTACTCCTCGGGTACCTACGAGCAGTACTTC.

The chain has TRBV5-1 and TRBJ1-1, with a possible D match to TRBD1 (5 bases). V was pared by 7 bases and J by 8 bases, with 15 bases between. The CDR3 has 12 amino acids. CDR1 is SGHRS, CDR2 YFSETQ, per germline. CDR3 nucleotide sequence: TGCGCCAGCCGAGATGGGACTGTCGAAGCTTTCTTT. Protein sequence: CASRDGTVEAFF.

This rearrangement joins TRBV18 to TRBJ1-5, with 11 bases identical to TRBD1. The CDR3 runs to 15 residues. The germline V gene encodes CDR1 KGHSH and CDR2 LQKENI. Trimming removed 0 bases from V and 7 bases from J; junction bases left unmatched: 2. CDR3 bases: TGTGCCAGCTCACCACCCCGGACAGGGGGCCAGCCCCAGCATTTT. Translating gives CASSPPRTGGQPQHF.

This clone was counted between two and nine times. In nucleotides, the CDR3 is TGTGCCAGCAGTGACGTCTATGGCTACACCTTC. Its translation: CASSDVYGYTF. The rearrangement links TRBV2 to TRBJ1-2, with D uncertain. The CDR3 is made up of 11 amino acids. Germline lookup yields CDR1 SNHLY and CDR2 FYNNEI. V lost 3 bases, J lost 4 bases, and 3 bases lay in between.

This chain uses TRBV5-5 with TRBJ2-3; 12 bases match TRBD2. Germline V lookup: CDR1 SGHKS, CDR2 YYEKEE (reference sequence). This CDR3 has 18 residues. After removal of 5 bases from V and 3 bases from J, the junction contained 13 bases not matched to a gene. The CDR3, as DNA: TGTGCCAGCAGGGGAGAGAGGACTAGCGGGATTTCAACAGATACGCAGTATTTT. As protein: CASRGERTSGISTDTQYF.

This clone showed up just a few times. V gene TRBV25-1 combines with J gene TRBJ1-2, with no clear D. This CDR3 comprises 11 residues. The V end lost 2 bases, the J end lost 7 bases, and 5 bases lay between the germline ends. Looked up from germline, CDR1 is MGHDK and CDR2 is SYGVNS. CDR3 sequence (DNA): TGTGCCAGCAGTGAAGGGAGTGGCTACACCTTC. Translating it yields CASSEGSGYTF.

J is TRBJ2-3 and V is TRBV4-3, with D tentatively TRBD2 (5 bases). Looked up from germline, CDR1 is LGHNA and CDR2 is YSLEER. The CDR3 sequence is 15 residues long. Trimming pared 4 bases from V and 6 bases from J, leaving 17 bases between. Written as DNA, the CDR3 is TGCGCCAGCAGCCGCGACTACCTCTCCCCGGATACGCAGTATTTT. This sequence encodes CASSRDYLSPDTQYF.

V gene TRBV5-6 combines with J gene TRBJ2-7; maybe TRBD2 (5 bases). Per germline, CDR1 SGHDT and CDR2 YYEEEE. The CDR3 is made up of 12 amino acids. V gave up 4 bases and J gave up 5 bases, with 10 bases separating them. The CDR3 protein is CASSGDGDEQYF. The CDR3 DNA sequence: TGTGCCAGCAGCGGCGACGGGGACGAGCAGTACTTC.

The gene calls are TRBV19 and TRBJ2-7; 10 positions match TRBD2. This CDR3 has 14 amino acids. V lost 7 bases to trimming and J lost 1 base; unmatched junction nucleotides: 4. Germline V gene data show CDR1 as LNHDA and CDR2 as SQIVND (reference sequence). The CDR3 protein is CASTHSGGSYEQYF. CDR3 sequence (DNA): TGTGCCAGTACCCATAGCGGGGGGTCCTACGAGCAGTACTTC.

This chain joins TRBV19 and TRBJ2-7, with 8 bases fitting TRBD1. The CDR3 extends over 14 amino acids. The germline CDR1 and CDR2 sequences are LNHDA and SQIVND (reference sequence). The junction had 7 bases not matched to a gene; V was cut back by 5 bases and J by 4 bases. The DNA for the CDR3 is TGTGCCAGTAGTCGGGACAGGACCCTGTACGAGCAGTACTTC. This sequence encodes CASSRDRTLYEQYF.

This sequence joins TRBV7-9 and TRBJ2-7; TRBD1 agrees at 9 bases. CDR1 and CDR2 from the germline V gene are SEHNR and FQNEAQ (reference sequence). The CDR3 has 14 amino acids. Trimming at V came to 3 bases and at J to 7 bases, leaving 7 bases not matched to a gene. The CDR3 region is CASSFGQGLGEQYF. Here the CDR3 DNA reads TGTGCCAGCAGCTTCGGACAGGGGCTGGGGGAGCAGTACTTC.

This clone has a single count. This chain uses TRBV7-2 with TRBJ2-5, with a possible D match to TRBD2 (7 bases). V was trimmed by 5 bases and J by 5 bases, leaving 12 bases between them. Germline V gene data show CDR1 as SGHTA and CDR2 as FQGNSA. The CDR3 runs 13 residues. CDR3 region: CASSGGASETQYF. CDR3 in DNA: TGTGCCAGCAGCGGGGGGGCCAGTGAGACCCAGTACTTC.

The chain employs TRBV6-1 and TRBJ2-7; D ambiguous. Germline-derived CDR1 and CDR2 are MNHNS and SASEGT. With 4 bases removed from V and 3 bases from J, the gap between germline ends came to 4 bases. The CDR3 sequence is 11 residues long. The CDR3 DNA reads TGTGCCAGCAGTGGCCTCTACGAGCAGTACTTC. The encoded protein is CASSGLYEQYF.

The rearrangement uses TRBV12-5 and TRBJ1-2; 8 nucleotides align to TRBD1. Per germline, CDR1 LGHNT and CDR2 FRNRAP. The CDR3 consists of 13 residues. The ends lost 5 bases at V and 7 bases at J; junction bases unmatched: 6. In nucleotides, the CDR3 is TGTGCTAGTGGTCCCGGACAGGGTTTTGGCTACACCTTC. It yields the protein CASGPGQGFGYTF.

The CDR3 here is CASRAGTGLFYEQYF. The CDR3 DNA follows: TGTGCCAGCAGGGCCGGGACAGGGCTTTTCTACGAGCAGTACTTC. The genes are TRBV6-5 and TRBJ2-7; TRBD1 matches at 9 bases. V lost 6 bases, J lost 3 bases, and 9 bases stayed unmatched. Germline V gene data show CDR1 as MNHEY and CDR2 as SVGAGI. CDR3 length: 15 residues.

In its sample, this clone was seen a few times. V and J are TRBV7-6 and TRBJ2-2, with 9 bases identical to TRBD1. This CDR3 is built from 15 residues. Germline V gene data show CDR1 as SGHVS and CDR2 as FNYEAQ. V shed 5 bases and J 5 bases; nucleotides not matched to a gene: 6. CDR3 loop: CASSPGTGRTGELFF. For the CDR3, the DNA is TGTGCCAGCAGCCCTGGGACAGGGAGGACCGGGGAGCTGTTTTTT.

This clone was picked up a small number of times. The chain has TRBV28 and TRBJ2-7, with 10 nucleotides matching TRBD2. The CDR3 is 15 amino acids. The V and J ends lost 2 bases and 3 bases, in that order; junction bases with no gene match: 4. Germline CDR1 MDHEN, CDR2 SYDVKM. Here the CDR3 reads CASSLVSSGSYEQYF. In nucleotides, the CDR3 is TGTGCCAGCAGTTTAGTATCTAGCGGGAGCTACGAGCAGTACTTC.

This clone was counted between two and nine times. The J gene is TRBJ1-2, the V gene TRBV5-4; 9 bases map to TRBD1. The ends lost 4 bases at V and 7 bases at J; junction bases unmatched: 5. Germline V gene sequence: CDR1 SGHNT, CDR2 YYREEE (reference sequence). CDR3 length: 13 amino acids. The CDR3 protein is CASSLTGGGGYTF. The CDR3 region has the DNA TGTGCCAGCAGCCTGACAGGGGGAGGTGGCTACACCTTC.

CDR3 bases: TGTGCCAGCAGCTGCGAGGGATACTCCTACGAGCAGTACTTC. Translated: CASSCEGYSYEQYF. V is TRBV21-1 and J is TRBJ2-7; the table's D call, TRBD2, has no DNA check behind it. TRBV21-1 is assigned pseudogene status. The CDR3 contains 14 residues.

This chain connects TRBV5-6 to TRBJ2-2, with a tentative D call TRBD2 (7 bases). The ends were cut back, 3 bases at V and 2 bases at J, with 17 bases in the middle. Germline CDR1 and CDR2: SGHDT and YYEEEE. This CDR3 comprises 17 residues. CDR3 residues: CASSSDSGGPNTGELFF. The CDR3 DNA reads TGTGCCAGCAGCTCCGACTCGGGGGGCCCTAACACCGGGGAGCTGTTTTTT.

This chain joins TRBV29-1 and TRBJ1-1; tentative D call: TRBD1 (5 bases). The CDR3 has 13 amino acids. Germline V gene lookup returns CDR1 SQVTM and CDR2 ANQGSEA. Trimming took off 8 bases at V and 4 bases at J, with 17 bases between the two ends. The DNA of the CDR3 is TGCAGCCCCCACATCAGGGCAGGCACTGAAGCTTTCTTT. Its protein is CSPHIRAGTEAFF.

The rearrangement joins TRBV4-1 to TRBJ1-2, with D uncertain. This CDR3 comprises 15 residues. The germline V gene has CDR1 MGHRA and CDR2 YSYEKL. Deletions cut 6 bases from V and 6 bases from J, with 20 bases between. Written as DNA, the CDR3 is TGCGCCAGCAGAGCACAAATGGGAAATATGGATGGCTACACCTTC. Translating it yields CASRAQMGNMDGYTF.

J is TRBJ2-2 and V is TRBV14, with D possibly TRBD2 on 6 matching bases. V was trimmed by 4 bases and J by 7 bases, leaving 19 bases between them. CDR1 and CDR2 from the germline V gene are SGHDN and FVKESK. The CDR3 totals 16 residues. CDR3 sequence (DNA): TGTGCCAGCAGCCCTACCAGAGGGAGGAGTGACGGGGAGCTGTTTTTT. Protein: CASSPTRGRSDGELFF.

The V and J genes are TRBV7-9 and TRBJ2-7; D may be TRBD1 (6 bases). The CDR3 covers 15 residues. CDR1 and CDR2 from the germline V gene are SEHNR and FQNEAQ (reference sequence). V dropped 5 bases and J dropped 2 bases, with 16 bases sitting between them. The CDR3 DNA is TGTGCCAGCAGCAAACAATCCGGGACAACCTACGAGCAGTACTTC. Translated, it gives CASSKQSGTTYEQYF.

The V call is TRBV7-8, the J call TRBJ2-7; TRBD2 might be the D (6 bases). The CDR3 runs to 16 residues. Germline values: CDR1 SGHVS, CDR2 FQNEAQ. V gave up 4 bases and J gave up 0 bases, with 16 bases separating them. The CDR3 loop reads CASSSSAAGPSYEQYF. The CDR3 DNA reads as TGTGCCAGCAGCTCAAGCGCCGCGGGGCCCTCCTACGAGCAGTACTTC. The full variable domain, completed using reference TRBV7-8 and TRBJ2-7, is GAGVSQSPRYKVAKRGQDVALRCDPISGHVSLFWYQQALGQGPEFLTYFQNEAQLDKSGLPSDRFFAERPEGSVSTLKIQRTQQEDSAVYLCASSSSAAGPSYEQYFGPGTRLTVT.

This CDR3 reads CASSKTIGADTQYF. The CDR3 DNA sequence: TGTGCCAGCAGCAAGACTATAGGAGCAGATACGCAGTATTTT. The chain has TRBV5-4 and TRBJ2-3; tentative D call: TRBD2 (5 bases). Germline values: CDR1 SGHNT, CDR2 YYREEE (reference sequence). Trimming removed 4 bases at V and 4 bases at J, with 13 bases between. This CDR3 is 14 amino acids long.

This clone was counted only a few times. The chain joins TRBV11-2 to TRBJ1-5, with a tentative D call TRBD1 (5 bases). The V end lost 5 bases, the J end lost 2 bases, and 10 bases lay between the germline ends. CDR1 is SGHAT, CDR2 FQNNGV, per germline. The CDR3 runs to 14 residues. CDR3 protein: CASSPQGRNQPQHF. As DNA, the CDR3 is TGTGCCAGCAGCCCGCAGGGACGCAATCAGCCCCAGCATTTT.